The T cell receptor (beta chain) described here comes from a study of post-analysis software for immune sequencing data. Sequencing libraries made from TCR beta cDNA carried unique molecular identifiers. A single record per CDR3 protein comes from TCRdb applying MiXCR to the PCR reads. The sample comprises roughly 870,000 distinct CDR3 sequences, about 50% of which are singletons, and 4.6% rests with the top ten. This clonotype was detected only a few times. The sequenced material came from blood. The sequence came from a girl aged 5-17 years with multiple sclerosis.

CDR3 sequence: CASSKQGGSYEQYF. The CDR3 DNA reads as TGTGCCAGCAGCAAACAGGGGGGTTCCTACGAGCAGTACTTC. The chain recombines TRBV7-2 with TRBJ2-7; 8 bases fit TRBD1. The germline V gene encodes CDR1 SGHTA and CDR2 FQGNSA. V lost 5 bases, J lost 1 base, and 4 bases stayed unmatched. The CDR3 is made up of 14 amino acids.